This is a list of T cell receptor beta chains from one sample in a study of T cells after somatic rescue of genetic block. Profiling relied on immunoSEQ multiplex PCR, and the TCRdb table lists in-frame clones only, not all of them. Of some 68,000 clones listed, around 90% are singletons. Sequences were obtained from peripheral blood mononuclear cells (PBMCs). Receptors originate from a young man. Both conserved end residues are part of each CDR3. The D gene is left open where the match is weak. Size is omitted from some rows. Given values are once, few, many or a class for expanded clones.

V gene	J gene	D gene	clone size	CDR3 DNA	CDR3 protein
TRBV10-2	TRBJ2-3	NA	NA	TGCGCCAGCAGTTTTGTGGGGGGCGAAGATACGCAGTATTTT	CASSFVGGEDTQYF
TRBV6-6	TRBJ2-7	NA	NA	TGTGCCAGCAGTTACTCGCTAGGAGCCTACGAGCAGTACTTC	CASSYSLGAYEQYF
TRBV9	TRBJ2-5	NA	NA	TGTGCCAGCAGCGTCCACCCACAAGAGACCCAGTACTTC	CASSVHPQETQYF
TRBV2	TRBJ1-5	NA	few	TGTGCCAGCAGCAGGGTTGACAATCAGCCCCAGCATTTT	CASSRVDNQPQHF
TRBV2	TRBJ1-6	NA	few	TGTGCCAGCAGTGAGCGGGTTTTGGATTCACCCCTCCACTTT	CASSERVLDSPLHF
TRBV10-3	TRBJ1-5	NA	few	TGTGCCATCAGTGCGGGGGGCAATCAGCCCCAGCATTTT	CAISAGGNQPQHF
TRBV5-5	TRBJ2-2	NA	once	TGTGCCAGCAGCAAGCTGACCGGGACACGGAACACCGGGGAGCTGTTTTTT	CASSKLTGTRNTGELFF
TRBV10-3	TRBJ2-7	NA	NA	TGTGCCATCAGGGGGGGTATGGCGGGCACGGTGCAGTACTTC	CAIRGGMAGTVQYF
TRBV27	TRBJ2-5	TRBD2	NA	TGTGCCAGCAGTGCCCGATCTCGCGCCGGGGGGGAGACCCAGTACTTC	CASSARSRAGGETQYF
TRBV7-2	TRBJ1-4	TRBD1	NA	TGTGCCAGCAGCTTCCGGACAGGGCGGAGTGAAAAACTGTTTTTT	CASSFRTGRSEKLFF
TRBV11-2	TRBJ2-3	TRBD2	once	TGTGCCAGCAGCTCAAGACTAGCGGGGGGACTAAGCACAGATACGCAGTATTTT	CASSSRLAGGLSTDTQYF
TRBV14	TRBJ2-7	NA	once	TGTGCCAGCAGCCACCCCGAGGACAGCTTGTACGAGCAGTACTTC	CASSHPEDSLYEQYF
TRBV19	TRBJ1-3	NA	NA	TGTGCCAGTACCTATTTAGGGTCTGGTGGAAACACCATATATTTT	CASTYLGSGGNTIYF
TRBV7-9	TRBJ1-1	NA	NA	TGTGCCAGCAGCTTACCCCTCGGGACAGCTTTCTTT	CASSLPLGTAFF
TRBV6-5	TRBJ1-6	TRBD1	NA	TGTGCCAGCAGTTGGCAGGGGGCAACTTCACCCCTCCACTTT	CASSWQGATSPLHF
TRBV5-1	TRBJ1-1	TRBD1	NA	TGCGCCAGCAGTCGGACAGGGGCGAGCACTGAAGCTTTCTTT	CASSRTGASTEAFF
TRBV5-1	TRBJ1-2	NA	NA	TGCGCCAGCAGCAGGGAGGGGGCTAACTATGGCTACACCTTC	CASSREGANYGYTF
TRBV28	TRBJ2-5	TRBD1	NA	TGTGCCAGCAGTTCCCTAGGACAGGGGGAGAGAGAGACCCAGTACTTC	CASSSLGQGERETQYF
TRBV7-9	TRBJ1-2	NA	few	TGTGCCAGCAGCTGGGGGGTAGGGGACGGCTACACCTTC	CASSWGVGDGYTF
TRBV7-9	TRBJ2-3	NA	NA	TGTGCCAGCAGCCCCCTGAGACTCGGAGGTGGCACAGATACGCAGTATTTT	CASSPLRLGGGTDTQYF
TRBV5-8	TRBJ2-3	TRBD1	NA	TGTGCCAGCAGCAGGACAGGGGTGGGGGCCGGCACGCAGTATTTT	CASSRTGVGAGTQYF
TRBV19	TRBJ2-7	NA	NA	TGTGCCAGTAGTACAGGGTCGTACGAGCAGTACTTC	CASSTGSYEQYF
TRBV7-8	TRBJ2-7	TRBD1	once	TGTGCCAGCAGCTTAGAGACAGGGTTGTGGGAGCAGTACTTC	CASSLETGLWEQYF
TRBV13	TRBJ1-6	NA	NA	TGTGCCAGCAGCGGGACAACGAATTCACCCCTCCACTTT	CASSGTTNSPLHF
TRBV6-5	TRBJ1-5	TRBD1	NA	TGTGCCAGCCGTCAGGGGGACAATCAGCCCCAGCATTTT	CASRQGDNQPQHF
TRBV25-1	TRBJ1-1	NA	NA	TGTGCCAGCAGTAGGCCGGGACGGAACACTGAAGCTTTCTTT	CASSRPGRNTEAFF